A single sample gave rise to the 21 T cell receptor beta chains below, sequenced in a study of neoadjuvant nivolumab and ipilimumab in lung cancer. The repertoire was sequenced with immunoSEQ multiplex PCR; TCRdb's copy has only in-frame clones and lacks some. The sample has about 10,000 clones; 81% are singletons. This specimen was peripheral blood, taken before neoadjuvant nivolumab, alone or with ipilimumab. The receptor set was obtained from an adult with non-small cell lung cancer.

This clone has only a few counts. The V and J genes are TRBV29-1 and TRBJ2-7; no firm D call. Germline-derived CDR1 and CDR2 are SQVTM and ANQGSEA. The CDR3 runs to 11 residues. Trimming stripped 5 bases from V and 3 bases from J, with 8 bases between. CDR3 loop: CSVSDGYEQYF. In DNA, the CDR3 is TGCAGCGTTTCCGACGGCTACGAGCAGTACTTC.

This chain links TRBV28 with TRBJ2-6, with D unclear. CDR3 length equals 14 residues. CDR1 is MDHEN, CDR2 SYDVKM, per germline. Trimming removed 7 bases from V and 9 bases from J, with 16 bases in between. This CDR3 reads CASTTSPGHNVLTF. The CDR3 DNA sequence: TGTGCCAGCACCACCTCGCCGGGCCACAACGTCCTGACTTTC.

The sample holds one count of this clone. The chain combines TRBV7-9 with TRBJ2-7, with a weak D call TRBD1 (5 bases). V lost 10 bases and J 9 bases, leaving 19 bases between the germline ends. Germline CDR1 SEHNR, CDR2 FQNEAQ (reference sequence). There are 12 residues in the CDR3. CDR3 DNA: TGTGCCACATCCCCCGGGCAGGGTGCGCAGTACTTC. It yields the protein CATSPGQGAQYF.

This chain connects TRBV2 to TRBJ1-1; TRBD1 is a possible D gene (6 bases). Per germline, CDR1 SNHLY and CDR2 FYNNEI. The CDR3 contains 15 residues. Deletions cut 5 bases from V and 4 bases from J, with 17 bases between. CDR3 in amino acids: CASSQPTGWGTEAFF. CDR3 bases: TGTGCCAGCAGTCAACCTACAGGGTGGGGCACTGAAGCTTTCTTT.

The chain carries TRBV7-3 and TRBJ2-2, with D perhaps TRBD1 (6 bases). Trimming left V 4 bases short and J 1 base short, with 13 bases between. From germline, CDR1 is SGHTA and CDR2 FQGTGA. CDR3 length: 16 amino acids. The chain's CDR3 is CASSSPQTGNTGELFF. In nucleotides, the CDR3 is TGTGCCAGCAGCTCACCCCAGACAGGGAACACCGGGGAGCTGTTTTTT.

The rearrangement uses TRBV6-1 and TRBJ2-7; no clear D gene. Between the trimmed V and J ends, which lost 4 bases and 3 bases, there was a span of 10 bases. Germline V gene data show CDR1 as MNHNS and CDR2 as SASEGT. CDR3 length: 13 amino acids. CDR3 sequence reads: CASSVKIRYEQYF. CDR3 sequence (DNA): TGTGCCAGCAGTGTAAAGATCCGCTACGAGCAGTACTTC.

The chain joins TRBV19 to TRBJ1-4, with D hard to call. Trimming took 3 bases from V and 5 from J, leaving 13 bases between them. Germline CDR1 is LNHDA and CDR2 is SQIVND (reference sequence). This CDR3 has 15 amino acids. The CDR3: CASSIGVGGNEKLFF. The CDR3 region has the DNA TGTGCCAGTAGTATCGGCGTGGGCGGGAATGAAAAACTGTTTTTT.

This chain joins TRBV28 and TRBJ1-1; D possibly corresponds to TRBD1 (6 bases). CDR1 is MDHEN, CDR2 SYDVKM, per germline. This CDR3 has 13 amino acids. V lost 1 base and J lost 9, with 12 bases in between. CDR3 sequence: CASSLFRGTKAFF. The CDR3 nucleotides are TGTGCCAGCAGTTTATTCCGCGGGACAAAAGCTTTCTTT.

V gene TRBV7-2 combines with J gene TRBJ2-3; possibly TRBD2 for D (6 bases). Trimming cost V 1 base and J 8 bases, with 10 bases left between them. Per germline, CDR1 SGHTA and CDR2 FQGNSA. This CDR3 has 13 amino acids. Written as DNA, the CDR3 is TGTGCCAGCAGCTTAGGGGAGGTTACTACGCAGTATTTT. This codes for CASSLGEVTTQYF. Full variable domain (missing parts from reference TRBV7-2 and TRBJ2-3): GAGVSQSPSNKVTEKGKDVELRCDPISGHTALYWYRQSLGQGLEFLIYFQGNSAPDKSGLPSDRFSAERTGGSVSTLTIQRTQQEDSAVYLCASSLGEVTTQYFGPGTRLTVL.

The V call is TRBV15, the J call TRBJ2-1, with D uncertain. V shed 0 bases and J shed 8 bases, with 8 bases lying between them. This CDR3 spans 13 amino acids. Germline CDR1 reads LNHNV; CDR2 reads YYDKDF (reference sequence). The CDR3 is CATSRDFGDEQFF. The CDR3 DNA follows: TGTGCCACCAGCAGAGACTTTGGCGATGAGCAGTTCTTC.

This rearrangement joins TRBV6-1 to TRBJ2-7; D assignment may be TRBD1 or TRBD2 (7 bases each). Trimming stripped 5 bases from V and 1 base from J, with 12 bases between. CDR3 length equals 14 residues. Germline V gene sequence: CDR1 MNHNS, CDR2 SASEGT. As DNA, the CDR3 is TGTGCCAGCAGTCGGGGGGACAGTTCCTACGAGCAGTACTTC. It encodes CASSRGDSSYEQYF.

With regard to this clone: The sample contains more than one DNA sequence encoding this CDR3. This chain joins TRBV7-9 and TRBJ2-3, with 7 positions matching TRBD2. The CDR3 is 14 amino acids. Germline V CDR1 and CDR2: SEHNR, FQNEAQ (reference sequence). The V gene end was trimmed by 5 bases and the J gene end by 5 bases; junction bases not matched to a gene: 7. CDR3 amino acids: CASSLVLAGDTQYF. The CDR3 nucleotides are TGTGCCAGCAGCCTAGTATTAGCGGGAGATACGCAGTATTTT.

The CDR3 is CAIPKTGSYGYTF. DNA of the CDR3: TGTGCCATACCAAAGACAGGGTCCTATGGCTACACCTTC. J is TRBJ1-2 and V is TRBV19; 7 positions agree with TRBD1. V lost 10 bases to trimming and J lost 4 bases; unmatched junction nucleotides: 9. The CDR3 extends over 13 amino acids. In germline, CDR1 is LNHDA, CDR2 SQIVND (reference sequence).

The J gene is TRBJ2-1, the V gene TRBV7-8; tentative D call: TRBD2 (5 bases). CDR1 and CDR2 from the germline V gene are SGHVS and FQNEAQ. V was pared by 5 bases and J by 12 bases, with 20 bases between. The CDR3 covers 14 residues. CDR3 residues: CASSPLSSSAGQFF. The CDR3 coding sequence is TGTGCCAGCAGCCCGCTATCGTCCTCCGCGGGGCAGTTCTTC.

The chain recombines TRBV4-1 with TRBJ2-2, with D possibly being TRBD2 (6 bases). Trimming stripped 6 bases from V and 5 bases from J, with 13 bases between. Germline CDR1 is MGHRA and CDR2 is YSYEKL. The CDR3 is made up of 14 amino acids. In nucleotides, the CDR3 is TGCGCCAGCAGACCGACTAGACCTACCGGGGAGCTGTTTTTT. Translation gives CASRPTRPTGELFF.

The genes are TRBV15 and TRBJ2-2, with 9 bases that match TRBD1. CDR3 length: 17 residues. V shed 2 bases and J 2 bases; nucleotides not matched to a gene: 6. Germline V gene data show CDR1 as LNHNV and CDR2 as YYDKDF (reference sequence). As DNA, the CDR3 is TGTGCCACCAGCAGAACCCCGGGACAGGGTAACACCGGGGAGCTGTTTTTT. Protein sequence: CATSRTPGQGNTGELFF. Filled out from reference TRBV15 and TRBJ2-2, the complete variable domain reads DAMVIQNPRYQVTQFGKPVTLSCSQTLNHNVMYWYQQKSSQAPKLLFHYYDKDFNNEADTPDNFQSRRPNTSFCFLDIRSPGLGDTAMYLCATSRTPGQGNTGELFFGEGSRLTVL.

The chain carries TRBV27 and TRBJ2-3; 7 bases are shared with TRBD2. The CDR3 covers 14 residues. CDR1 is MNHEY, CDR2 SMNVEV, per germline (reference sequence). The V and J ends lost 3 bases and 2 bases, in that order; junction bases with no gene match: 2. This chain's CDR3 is CASSLGLTTDTQYF. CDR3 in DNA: TGTGCCAGCAGTTTGGGACTAACCACAGATACGCAGTATTTT.

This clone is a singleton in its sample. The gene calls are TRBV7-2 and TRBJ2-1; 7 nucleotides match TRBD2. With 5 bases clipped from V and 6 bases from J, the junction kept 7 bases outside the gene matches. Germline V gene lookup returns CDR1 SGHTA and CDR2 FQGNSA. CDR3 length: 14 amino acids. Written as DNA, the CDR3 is TGTGCCAGCAGCCGTTCGACTAGCATCAATGAGCAGTTCTTC. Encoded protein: CASSRSTSINEQFF.

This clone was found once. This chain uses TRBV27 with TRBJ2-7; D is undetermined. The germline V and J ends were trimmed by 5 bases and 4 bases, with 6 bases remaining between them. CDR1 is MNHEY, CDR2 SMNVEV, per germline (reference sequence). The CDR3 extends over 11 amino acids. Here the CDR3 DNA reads TGTGCCAGCAGTCGCGGTTACGAGCAGTACTTC. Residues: CASSRGYEQYF.

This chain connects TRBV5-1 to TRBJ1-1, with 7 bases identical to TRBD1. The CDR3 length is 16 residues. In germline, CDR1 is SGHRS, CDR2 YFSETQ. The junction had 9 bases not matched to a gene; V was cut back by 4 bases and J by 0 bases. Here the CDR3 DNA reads TGCGCCAGCAGCCCTGGACAGGCGTTTATGAACACTGAAGCTTTCTTT. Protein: CASSPGQAFMNTEAFF.

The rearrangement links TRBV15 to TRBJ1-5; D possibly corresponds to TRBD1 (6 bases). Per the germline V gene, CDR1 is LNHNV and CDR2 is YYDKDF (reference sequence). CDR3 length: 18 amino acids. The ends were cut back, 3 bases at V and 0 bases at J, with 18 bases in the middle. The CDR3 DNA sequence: TGTGCCACCAGCAGGGTCGGACAGAGCTTCTATAGCAATCAGCCCCAGCATTTT. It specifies CATSRVGQSFYSNQPQHF.